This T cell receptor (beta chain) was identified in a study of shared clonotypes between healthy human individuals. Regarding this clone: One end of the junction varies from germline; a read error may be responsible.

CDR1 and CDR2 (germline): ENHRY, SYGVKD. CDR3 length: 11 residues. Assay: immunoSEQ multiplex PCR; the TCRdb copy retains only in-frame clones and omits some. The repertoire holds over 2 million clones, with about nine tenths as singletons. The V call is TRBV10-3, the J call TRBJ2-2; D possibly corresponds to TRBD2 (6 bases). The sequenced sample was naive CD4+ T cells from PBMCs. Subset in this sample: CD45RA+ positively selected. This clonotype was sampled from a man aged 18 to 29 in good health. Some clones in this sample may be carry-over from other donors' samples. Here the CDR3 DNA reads TGTGCCATCATGAACACCGGGGGGCTGTTTTTT. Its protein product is CAIMNTGGLFF.